This T cell receptor (beta chain) was obtained from a study of cytomegalovirus exposure and HLA in healthy donors. Study-wide results and caveats: Reports indicated that the classifier achieved high specificity and sensitivity in diagnosing cytomegalovirus status.

CDR1 and CDR2 (germline): SGDLS, YYNGEE. This CDR3 region has 15 residues. V lost 0 bases and J lost 10; bases outside the gene matches: 4. Worth noting for this clone: Its specificity is unknown.

Profiling relied on immunoSEQ multiplex PCR, and the TCRdb table lists in-frame clones only, not all of them. The repertoire consists of about 100,000 clones, with 85% to 95% occurring once and the leading ten covering roughly 0.9%. Specimen: PBMCs. The chain is built from TRBV9 and TRBJ1-6; TRBD1 aligns across 10 bases. The TCR originated in a woman aged 18 to 35 in good health and CMV-seronegative. CDR3: CASSVEGTGVSPLHF. The DNA of the CDR3 is TGTGCCAGCAGCGTAGAAGGGACAGGGGTCTCACCCCTCCACTTT.